Listed below are T cell receptor beta chains from one sample, sequenced in a study of blood T cell repertoires in COVID-19. Only in-frame clones appear in the TCRdb table, and some are missing; sequencing was by immunoSEQ multiplex PCR. Here the sample spans about 180,000 clones, approximately 85% being singletons. The sequenced material came from peripheral blood. The receptors here all came from a man between 60 and 75 years old with acute or convalescent COVID-19. Each CDR3 is given with its conserved first and last residue. The D gene is left open where the match is weak. The listing skips clone size in some rows; elsewhere it reads once, few, many or a size class.

J	size	V	D	CDR3	DNA
TRBJ2-3	few	TRBV19	TRBD1	CASSRPYDRATDTQYF	TGTGCCAGTAGTAGACCCTACGACAGGGCGACAGATACGCAGTATTTT
TRBJ2-3	-	TRBV14	-	CASSQTGIADTQYF	TGTGCCAGCAGCCAAACAGGGATCGCAGATACGCAGTATTTT
TRBJ2-5	-	TRBV11-3	-	CASSLGPQETQYF	TGTGCCAGCAGCTTAGGGCCACAAGAGACCCAGTACTTC
TRBJ1-1	-	TRBV14	-	CASSQIAGVNTEAFF	TGTGCCAGCAGCCAAATCGCGGGGGTGAACACTGAAGCTTTCTTT
TRBJ1-5	-	TRBV10-1	-	CARGLCRARSITSNQPQHF	TGCGCCAGAGGACTATGTAGGGCCAGGTCTATAACTAGCAATCAGCCCCAGCATTTT
TRBJ2-7	-	TRBV18	-	CASSLLNYEQYF	TGTGCCAGCTCATTACTCAACTACGAGCAGTACTTC
TRBJ2-6	-	TRBV6-6	TRBD1	CASSLLGGAGGANVLTF	TGTGCCAGCAGTCTTCTAGGGGGCGCGGGTGGGGCCAACGTCCTGACTTTC
TRBJ1-2	-	TRBV5-1	-	CASSQDRDIGGYTF	TGCGCCAGCAGCCAGGACAGAGATATTGGTGGCTACACCTTC
TRBJ2-7	once	TRBV4-2	-	CASSHAGYEQYF	TGTGCCAGCAGCCACGCAGGCTACGAGCAGTACTTC
TRBJ2-1	-	TRBV3-1/TRBV3-2	-	CASSQPGLGNEQFF	TGTGCCAGCAGCCAACCGGGACTGGGTAATGAGCAGTTCTTC
TRBJ2-1	-	TRBV6-5	-	CASAGQPTKMFF	TGTGCCAGCGCGGGACAGCCTACTAAAATGTTCTTC
TRBJ2-2	-	TRBV10-3	TRBD2	CATTTSGNTGELFF	TGTGCCACTACGACTAGCGGGAACACCGGGGAGCTGTTTTTT
TRBJ2-4	-	TRBV7-9	-	CASSLGAFGGRNIQYF	TGTGCCAGCAGCTTAGGGGCCTTCGGGGGAAGAAACATTCAGTACTTC
TRBJ1-2	-	TRBV5-1	TRBD1	CASSLTGTGYFGYTF	TGCGCCAGCAGCTTAACCGGGACAGGGTATTTTGGCTACACCTTC
TRBJ1-4	-	TRBV5-4	TRBD1	CASSLAGQGLREKLFF	TGTGCCAGCAGCTTGGCCGGACAGGGTCTACGGGAAAAACTGTTTTTT
TRBJ1-2	-	TRBV5-6	TRBD1	CASSLAGGAGYGYTF	TGTGCCAGCAGCTTGGCAGGGGGCGCAGGCTATGGCTACACCTTC